The rows below give T cell receptor beta chains drawn from one sample of a study of response to subunit inactivated influenza vaccine. Using its own MiXCR run on the RT-PCR reads, TCRdb lists one record per CDR3 protein. Here the sample spans a few hundred thousand distinct CDR3 sequences, around 10% being singletons. The sample was also reused in another study, on T cells expressing NK-cell markers.

Material: PBMCs from blood, obtained on the day of vaccination. These receptors all stem from a man between 50 and 59 years old who received an inactivated influenza vaccine. Each CDR3 is given without its conserved first and last residue.

j_call	v_call	cdr3_aa
TRBJ2-3	TRBV9	ASSDHRAGPPSTQY
TRBJ2-1	TRBV6-1	ASSLSSSGGKEQF
TRBJ1-6	TRBV20-1	SATSGTGSGYNSPLH
TRBJ1-6	TRBV3-1	ASSVQGNSPLH
TRBJ1-1	TRBV7-2	ASNLQAGTEAF
TRBJ1-2	TRBV20-1	SARTGGYGYT
TRBJ2-2	TRBV5-1	ASSFGATGELF
TRBJ2-7	TRBV6-1	ASSGLAGGSYEQY
TRBJ2-1	TRBV3-1	ASRNRDRAYNEQF
TRBJ2-1	TRBV12-3/TRBV12-4	ASSLSQLYNEQF
TRBJ2-1	TRBV20-1	SVFRRANEQF
TRBJ2-1	TRBV29-1	SAGTLARMSSYNEQF
TRBJ1-3	TRBV12-3/TRBV12-4	ASSHSTDSGNTIY
TRBJ2-2	TRBV20-1	SARGRGNTGELF
TRBJ2-7	TRBV4-3	ASSQEWFRGRSAYEQY
TRBJ2-3	TRBV29-1	SVRLGPTDTQY
TRBJ2-1	TRBV4-2	ASSQRGTSGRRDEQF
TRBJ1-1	TRBV6-5	ASSYSGGAGPEAF
TRBJ1-5	TRBV10-3	AISQQENQPQH
TRBJ1-4	TRBV14	ASSQTRRGLSEKLF
TRBJ2-5	TRBV20-1	SALPGLAGGVQY
TRBJ2-1	TRBV4-3	ASSQEGLPTDNEQF
TRBJ2-2	TRBV12-3/TRBV12-4	ASSPGTWPGELF
TRBJ2-7	TRBV14	ASSRRDPVSEQY
TRBJ2-7	TRBV9	ASSVAGGTGFYEQY
TRBJ2-3	TRBV5-1	ASSLSVTDTQY
TRBJ2-4	TRBV29-1	SVGQGRGIQY
TRBJ2-1	TRBV19	ASSSRMSSGSSQF
TRBJ2-2	TRBV29-1	SPRLGGRGELF